Following are 4 T cell receptor beta chains from one sample sequenced in a study of identical twins. In TCRdb, the 5' RACE reads were re-called with MiXCR into one record per CDR3 protein. The sample consists of around 1.7 million distinct CDR3 sequences, 32% of them appearing once. The sample was cord blood. The origin of the receptors is a newborn girl in good health.

The rearrangement uses TRBV20-1 and TRBJ1-2; D uncertain. The CDR3 runs 14 residues. Germline lookup yields CDR1 DFQATT and CDR2 SNEGSKA (reference sequence). Between the trimmed V and J ends, which lost 0 bases and 2 bases, there was a span of 10 bases. CDR3 loop: CSAREGRSNYGYTF. The CDR3 DNA sequence: TGCAGTGCTAGAGAGGGGAGATCAAACTATGGCTACACCTTC.

The chain recombines TRBV6-4 with TRBJ2-1; a possible D gene is TRBD1 (5 bases). Trimming removed 0 bases at V and 2 bases at J, with 11 bases between. This CDR3 has 16 residues. Germline V CDR1 and CDR2: MRHNA, SNTAGT. As DNA, the CDR3 is TGTGCCAGCAGTGACTCATACAGGCGAACCTACAATGAGCAGTTCTTC. Translated, it gives CASSDSYRRTYNEQFF.

The chain recombines TRBV4-2 with TRBJ2-5, with 8 bases lining up with TRBD1. Germline lookup yields CDR1 LGHNA and CDR2 YNFKEQ. V shed 3 bases, J shed 0 bases, and the junction held 9 bases outside the gene matches. The length of the CDR3 is 17 residues. For the CDR3, the DNA is TGTGCCAGCAGCCACCCGGACAGGGAGAGGTACCAAGAGACCCAGTACTTC. It translates to CASSHPDRERYQETQYF.

This clonotype occurred a few times. The chain joins TRBV29-1 to TRBJ1-2; the D gene is possibly TRBD1 (6 bases). Germline V gene data show CDR1 as SQVTM and CDR2 as ANQGSEA. The CDR3 runs 12 residues. Trimming removed 0 bases from V and 4 bases from J, with 6 bases in between. This chain's CDR3 is CSVEEQGYGYTF. As DNA, the CDR3 is TGCAGCGTTGAAGAACAGGGCTATGGCTACACCTTC. Drawing the rest from reference TRBV29-1 and TRBJ1-2, the complete variable domain is SAVISQKPSRDICQRGTSLTIQCQVDSQVTMMFWYRQQPGQSLTLIATANQGSEATYESGFVIDKFPISRPNLTFSTLTVSNMSPEDSSIYLCSVEEQGYGYTFGSGTRLTVV.